The present entry profiles one TCR beta chain with its context. Its antigen is undetermined. This sample was taken from a study of T cell responses to AZD1222 COVID-19 vaccine. V was clipped by 7 bases and J by 0 bases, with 13 bases between them. The CDR3 consists of 15 residues. Per germline, CDR1 MNHEY and CDR2 SVGAGI. TCRdb's table, derived via immunoSEQ multiplex PCR, lists solely in-frame clones and lacks some. The sample yields about 120,000 clones, approximately 83% seen once. Study-level results: Regions 160-218 and 743-854 held dominance among vaccine-associated CD4 TCRs, which spanned spike. Donors were largely white British and mainly female; clonal diversity was possibly underestimated.

The J gene is TRBJ1-5, the V gene TRBV6-5; a weak D match, TRBD1 (5 bases). The TCR sequence derives from an adult in good health. The sample in question was peripheral blood, obtained on day 0 of AZD1222 vaccination. The DNA for the CDR3 is TGTGCCAGCATTAAGGGGCTGGGTAGCAATCAGCCCCAGCATTTT. This codes for CASIKGLGSNQPQHF.